The present entry profiles one TCR beta chain with its context. Germline-derived CDR1 and CDR2 are LGHDT and YNNKEL (reference sequence). Trimming removed 4 bases from V and 3 bases from J; junction bases left unmatched: 5. CDR3 length: 15 amino acids. This entry is derived from a study of control samples from healthy donors and cancer patients. The data were produced by immunoSEQ multiplex PCR, yet TCRdb's version contains in-frame clones alone and is incomplete. This sample has some 140,000 clones; approximately 93% occur once, and the top ten carry about 5.6%. This rearrangement joins TRBV3-1 (or the pseudogene TRBV3-2) to TRBJ2-7; 11 nucleotides line up with TRBD2. The sequenced material came from blood. The sequence derives from a man aged 40-49 years in good health. The CDR3 sequence is CASSPRLAGSYEQYF. In DNA form, the CDR3 reads TGTGCCAGCAGCCCCAGACTAGCGGGGAGCTACGAGCAGTACTTC.